This entry concerns a single T cell receptor (beta chain). Survey-level resolution applied to immunoSEQ assay v3.0. Method: immunoSEQ multiplex PCR; TCRdb's copy keeps in-frame clones and lacks some. This table holds around 30,000 clones, approximately 96% found once. This CDR3 is 16 amino acids long. Germline CDR1 SNHLY, CDR2 FYNNEI. Trimming took off 6 bases at V and 0 bases at J, with 14 bases between the two ends. These data come from a study of long-term antiretroviral therapy in people with HIV. The chain is built from TRBV2 and TRBJ1-4; tentatively, D is TRBD1 (5 bases). The sequencing used unsorted PBMCs, collected approximately 6.6 years after starting antiretroviral therapy. This TCR was sampled from a man aged 30 to 45 with HIV. The CDR3 nucleotides read TGTGCCAGCAGCCCAGGGACCGCAGCAACTAATGAAAAACTGTTTTTT. It yields the protein CASSPGTAATNEKLFF.